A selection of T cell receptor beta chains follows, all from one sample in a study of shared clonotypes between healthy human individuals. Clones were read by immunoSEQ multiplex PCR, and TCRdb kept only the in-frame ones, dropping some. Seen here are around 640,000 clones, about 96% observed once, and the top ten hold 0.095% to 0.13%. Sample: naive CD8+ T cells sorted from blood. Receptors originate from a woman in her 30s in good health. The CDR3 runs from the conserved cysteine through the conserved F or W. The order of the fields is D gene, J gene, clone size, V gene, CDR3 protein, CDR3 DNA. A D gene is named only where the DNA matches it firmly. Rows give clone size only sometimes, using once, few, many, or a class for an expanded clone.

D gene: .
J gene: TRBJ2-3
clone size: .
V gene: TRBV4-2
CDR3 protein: CASSQVGSFAGLTDTQYF
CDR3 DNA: TGTGCCAGCAGCCAAGTCGGTTCTTTTGCGGGGCTCACAGATACGCAGTATTTT

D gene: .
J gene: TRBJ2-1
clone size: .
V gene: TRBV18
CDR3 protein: CASSPTINEQFF
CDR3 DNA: TGTGCCAGCTCACCAACGATCAATGAGCAGTTCTTC

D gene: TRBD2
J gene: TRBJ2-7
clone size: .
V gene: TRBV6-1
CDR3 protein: CASSDGTSGTSSYEQYF
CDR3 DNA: TGTGCCAGCAGTGATGGGACTAGCGGGACGAGCTCCTACGAGCAGTACTTC

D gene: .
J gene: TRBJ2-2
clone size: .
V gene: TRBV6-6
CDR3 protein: CASGAVNTGELFF
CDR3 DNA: TGTGCTTCAGGGGCCGTAAACACCGGGGAGCTGTTTTTT

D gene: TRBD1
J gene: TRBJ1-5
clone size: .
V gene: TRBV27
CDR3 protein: CASSDRQGSQPQHF
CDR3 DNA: TGTGCCAGCAGTGATAGACAGGGGAGTCAGCCCCAGCATTTT

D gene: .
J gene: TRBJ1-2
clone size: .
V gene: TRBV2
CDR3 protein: CASSEDSYNYGYTF
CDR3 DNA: TGTGCCAGCAGTGAAGACAGCTATAACTATGGCTACACCTTC

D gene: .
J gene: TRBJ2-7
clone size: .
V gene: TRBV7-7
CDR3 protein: CASSFGETYEQYF
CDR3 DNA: TGTGCCAGCAGCTTTGGGGAGACCTACGAGCAGTACTTC

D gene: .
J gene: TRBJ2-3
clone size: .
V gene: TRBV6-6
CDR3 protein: CASSAWALGGDTQYF
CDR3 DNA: TGTGCCAGCAGTGCTTGGGCCTTAGGGGGAGATACGCAGTATTTT

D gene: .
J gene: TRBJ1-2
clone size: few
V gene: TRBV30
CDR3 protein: CAWSAGVGYTF
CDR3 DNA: TGTGCCTGGAGTGCAGGGGTCGGCTACACCTTC

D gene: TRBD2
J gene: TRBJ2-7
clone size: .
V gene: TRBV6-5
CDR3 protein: CASSYSSGGVPYEQYF
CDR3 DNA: TGTGCCAGCAGTTACTCTTCGGGGGGGGTACCCTACGAGCAGTACTTC

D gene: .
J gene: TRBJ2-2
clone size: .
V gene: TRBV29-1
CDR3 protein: CSVQKDNTGELFF
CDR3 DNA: TGCAGCGTTCAGAAGGATAACACCGGGGAGCTGTTTTTT

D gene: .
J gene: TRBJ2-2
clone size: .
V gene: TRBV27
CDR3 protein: CASSLVPAGNTGELFF
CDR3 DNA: TGTGCCAGCAGTTTAGTACCAGCGGGGAACACCGGGGAGCTGTTTTTT

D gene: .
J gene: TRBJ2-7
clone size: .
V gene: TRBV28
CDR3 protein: CASSRAELSYEQYF
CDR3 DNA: TGTGCCAGCAGTCGAGCGGAACTCTCCTACGAGCAGTACTTC

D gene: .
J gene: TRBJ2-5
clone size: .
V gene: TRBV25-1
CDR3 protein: CASSPGRTQYF
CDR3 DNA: TGTGCCAGCAGTCCAGGCCGGACCCAGTACTTC

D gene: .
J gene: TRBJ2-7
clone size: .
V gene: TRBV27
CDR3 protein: CASSFGRVYEQYF
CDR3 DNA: TGTGCCAGCAGTTTTGGCAGGGTCTACGAGCAGTACTTC

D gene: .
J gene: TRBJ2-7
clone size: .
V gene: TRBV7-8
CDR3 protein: CASSQSIYEQYF
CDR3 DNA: TGTGCCAGCAGCCAAAGTATATACGAGCAGTACTTC

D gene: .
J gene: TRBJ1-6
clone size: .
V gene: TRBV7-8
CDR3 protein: CASNQDGKSSYNSPLHF
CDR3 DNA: TGTGCCAGCAACCAGGACGGGAAGAGCTCCTATAATTCACCCCTCCACTTT

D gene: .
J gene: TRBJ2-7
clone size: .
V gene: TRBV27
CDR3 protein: CASSLKVGQGLYEQYF
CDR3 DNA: TGTGCCAGCAGTTTGAAGGTGGGGCAGGGGTTATACGAGCAGTACTTC

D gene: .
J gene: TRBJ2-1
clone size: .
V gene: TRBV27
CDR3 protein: CASSLPWARKGDEQFF
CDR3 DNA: TGTGCCAGCAGTCTACCTTGGGCTAGGAAGGGGGATGAGCAGTTCTTC

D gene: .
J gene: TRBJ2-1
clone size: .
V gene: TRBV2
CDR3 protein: CASKGGSNEQFF
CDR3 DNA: TGTGCCAGCAAAGGCGGAAGCAATGAGCAGTTCTTC